This is a list of T cell receptor beta chains from one sample in a study of tumor-infiltrating lymphocytes in primary liver carcinoma. MiXCR, run by TCRdb on the multiplex PCR reads, gives a single entry per CDR3 protein. Of tens of thousands of distinct CDR3 sequences in the sample, 75% were seen once. The specimen was tumor-adjacent normal liver tissue. The receptors were sampled from a woman in her thirties with primary liver carcinoma and hepatitis B virus infection. CDR3s include the opening cysteine and the closing phenylalanine or tryptophan. D genes are given only for firm matches. Size is omitted from some rows. Given values are once, few, many or a class for expanded clones.

size	J	D	V	DNA	CDR3
.	TRBJ2-2	TRBD1	TRBV11-2	TGTGCCAGCAGCTTAGCTCAGGACAGGGGATGCCGGGAGCTGTTTTTT	CASSLAQDRGCRELFF
.	TRBJ2-1	.	TRBV4-3	TGCGCCAACAGTCAAGATGCGGGAAGCCCCTACAATGAGCAGTTCTTC	CANSQDAGSPYNEQFF
many	TRBJ1-1	.	TRBV28	TGTGCCAGCAGTATAAGGGTTGAAGCTTTCTTT	CASSIRVEAFF
many	TRBJ1-6	.	TRBV5-6	TGTGCCAGCAGCTTGAACGGGAACTCACCCCTCCACTTT	CASSLNGNSPLHF
.	TRBJ2-7	.	TRBV7-4	TGTGCCAGCAGATGGGATTCTAGTCCCATTCACGAGCAATACTTC	CASRWDSSPIHEQYF
.	TRBJ1-3	.	TRBV11-2	TGTGCCACCCGGGAAGACACTACCTCTGGAAACACCATATATTTT	CATREDTTSGNTIYF
.	TRBJ2-7	.	TRBV7-9	TGTGCCAGCTGTAAATCCGAGCAGTACTTC	CASCKSEQYF
many	TRBJ1-3	.	TRBV28	TGTGCCAGCAGTATTACCGGGGGGAACTCTGGAAACACCATATATTTT	CASSITGGNSGNTIYF
.	TRBJ2-5	TRBD2	TRBV7-8	TGTGTCAGCAGACTAGCGGGAGAGTACCAGGAGACCCAGTACTTC	CVSRLAGEYQETQYF
medium-sized	TRBJ2-1	.	TRBV29-1	TGCAGCGCCCTAAGGGACTACAATGAGCAGTTCTTC	CSALRDYNEQFF
.	TRBJ2-3	TRBD2	TRBV7-3	TGTGCCCGGAGCTTATTGGCGGGAGTCACAGATACGCAGTATTTT	CARSLLAGVTDTQYF
once	TRBJ2-3	TRBD2	TRBV4-3	TGCGCCAGCAGCCAAGACCCCTTAACTAGCGGGAGGGTGGTGACGACAGATACGCAGTATTTT	CASSQDPLTSGRVVTTDTQYF
.	TRBJ2-7	.	TRBV7-9	TGTGCCAGCAGCTCGAGAGGCCTCTCTTACGTGCAGTACTTC	CASSSRGLSYVQYF
many	TRBJ2-2	.	TRBV7-9	TGTGCCAGCATCCAGAGATCCACCGGGGAGCTGTTTTTT	CASIQRSTGELFF
.	TRBJ2-2	.	TRBV29-1	TGCAGCGCACGTACGGACTTGACAGGAAAGCTGTTTTTT	CSARTDLTGKLFF
.	TRBJ2-3	.	TRBV11-3	.	CASSLGFGSGAGGTDTHYF
.	TRBJ2-1	TRBD2	TRBV6-2/TRBV6-3	TGTGCTAGCCGGAAGCCTGAGCTAGCGGGAGCCAATGAGCAGTTCTTC	CASRKPELAGANEQFF
.	TRBJ2-7	.	TRBV11-2	TGTGCCAGCAGCTTTCGGGGGTACGAGCAGTACTTC	CASSFRGYEQYF
.	TRBJ2-3	.	TRBV6-6	TGTGCCAGCGGTTACGCGAACCCCGCAGATACGCAGTATTTT	CASGYANPADTQYF
.	TRBJ2-3	.	TRBV12-3/TRBV12-4	TGTGCCGGCAGGACGACCACGGCTACGCAGTATTTT	CAGRTTTATQYF
.	TRBJ1-2	.	TRBV29-1	TGCAGTGTTGAAGGAGGAGGACAGACCCATGTTTACACCTTC	CSVEGGGQTHVYTF
.	TRBJ2-2	.	TRBV6-1	TGTGCTAGCATAGAGGGAGGTTCGAACACCGGGGAGCTGTTTTTT	CASIEGGSNTGELFF